What follows describes a single T cell receptor beta chain. Original data processing: From reference gene primer amplification, estimates of nucleated cell counts were derived. Sequencing was performed with immunoSEQ multiplex PCR; in TCRdb, only in-frame clones are kept and a portion is missing. V and J calls plus clone size are reproduced from that table; the DNA served to infer D and trimming. The sample lists fewer than 350,000 clones, about 89% occurring once. This sample stems from a study of blood T cell repertoires in COVID-19. Background on the study: Nucleic acid was either cDNA or gDNA, and it came from T cells, B-cell-depleted T cells, or PBMCs.

CDR3 length: 13 amino acids. The germline V and J ends were trimmed by 5 bases and 4 bases, with 11 bases remaining between them. Germline CDR1 reads LNHNV; CDR2 reads YYDKDF (reference sequence). Participant age was about 18 to 89 years, and participants resided in approximately 24 US areas. Participant-reported clinical history was the basis for cohort assignment. The sequence was collected from a man in his 60s who had recovered from COVID-19. The rearrangement joins TRBV15 to TRBJ1-2; D is perhaps TRBD1 (5 bases). Sequenced sample: PBMCs or T cells enriched from blood (not recorded which). The DNA of the CDR3 is TGTGCCACCAGCGCAGGGCCGGGCTATGGCTACACCTTC. Its protein is CATSAGPGYGYTF.